Following are 32 T cell receptor beta chains from one sample sequenced in a study of read filtering for tumor transcriptome and immune sequencing. From around 0.4 ug of RNA, a library with molecular barcoded alpha/delta and beta/gamma adaptors was made. Via MiXCR, TCRdb re-called the reads, giving one row per CDR3 protein. Found here are 39,000 or so distinct CDR3 sequences, around an eighth of them singletons; the top ten hold approximately 31%. Sequencing used a population of CD138-negative cells sorted from bone marrow. These receptors were obtained from a donor aged 40 or older with multiple myeloma.

This clonotype was found many times. The V and J genes are TRBV7-9 and TRBJ1-5; D call uncertain. Germline CDR1 and CDR2: SEHNR and FQNEAQ (reference sequence). This CDR3 is 14 amino acids long. Trimming stripped 3 bases from V and 7 bases from J, with 13 bases between. The CDR3 DNA is TGTGCCAGCAGCTTCGAGGGAGAAGGACAGCCCCAGCATTTT. It is translated as CASSFEGEGQPQHF.

This clonotype was seen at least ten times. The chain combines TRBV28 with TRBJ2-1; no definite D call. CDR1 MDHEN and CDR2 SYDVKM come from the germline V gene. V dropped 5 bases and J dropped 4 bases, with 12 bases sitting between them. The CDR3 has 14 amino acids. In DNA, the CDR3 is TGTGCCAGCAGTGGCGCACACCCTTACAATGAGCAGTTCTTC. The encoded protein is CASSGAHPYNEQFF.

This clonotype was observed many times. The CDR3 DNA reads as TGCAGTGCTCCTAAGGCTAGCGAGAATGAAAAACTGTTTTTT. Protein: CSAPKASENEKLFF. The J gene is TRBJ1-4, the V gene TRBV20-1; unclear D gene. CDR1 is DFQATT, CDR2 SNEGSKA, per germline (reference sequence). Trimming removed 5 bases at V and 5 bases at J, with 15 bases between. The CDR3 has 14 residues.

This clonotype has at least ten counts. The CDR3 region is CASSQSGGTYEQYF. The CDR3 DNA reads TGCGCCAGCAGCCAGTCAGGGGGTACGTACGAGCAGTACTTC. The V and J genes are TRBV4-1 and TRBJ2-7; 7 positions match TRBD1. The CDR3 is 14 residues long. Germline assignment: CDR1 MGHRA and CDR2 YSYEKL. The V and J ends lost 3 bases and 4 bases, in that order; junction bases with no gene match: 6.

This clonotype was counted many times. V usage is TRBV19 and J usage is TRBJ2-6; no clear D gene. V was pared by 0 bases and J by 0 bases, with 15 bases between. In germline, CDR1 is LNHDA, CDR2 SQIVND (reference sequence). The CDR3 spans 19 residues. The CDR3 here is CASSIDPAGPGSGANVLTF. CDR3 nucleotides: TGTGCCAGTAGTATAGATCCGGCAGGCCCGGGCTCTGGGGCCAACGTCCTGACTTTC.

This chain links TRBV28 with TRBJ1-1; 10 bases map to TRBD1. The CDR3 has 14 amino acids. Germline V CDR1 and CDR2: MDHEN, SYDVKM. Unmatched junction bases numbered 6, after V lost 6 bases and J lost 5 bases. CDR3 residues: CASRFTGQGTEAFF. For the CDR3, the DNA is TGTGCCAGCAGGTTTACGGGACAGGGGACTGAAGCTTTCTTT.

This clonotype showed up many times. The rearrangement joins TRBV20-1 to TRBJ2-1, with TRBD2 matching 7 bases. Germline CDR1 reads DFQATT; CDR2 reads SNEGSKA (reference sequence). This CDR3 contains 15 residues. The V and J ends lost 6 bases and 1 base, in that order; junction bases with no gene match: 9. CDR3 nucleotide sequence: TGCAGTGCAAGACTAGCCCCCCAGTCCTACAATGAGCAGTTCTTC. Translating gives CSARLAPQSYNEQFF.

In its sample, this clonotype was seen many times. V usage is TRBV19 and J usage is TRBJ1-5, with a weak D call TRBD1 (5 bases). Germline V gives CDR1 LNHDA, CDR2 SQIVND (reference sequence). V shed 5 bases and J shed 3 bases, with 11 bases lying between them. The CDR3 contains 14 residues. The CDR3 DNA reads TGTGCCAGTAGTGGGGGAGCGGTCAATCAGCCCCAGCATTTT. Translated: CASSGGAVNQPQHF.

This clonotype was found many times. The rearrangement joins TRBV5-1 to TRBJ2-3, with TRBD2 as a possible D gene (6 bases). This CDR3 spans 14 amino acids. Germline V lookup: CDR1 SGHRS, CDR2 YFSETQ. V was shortened by 0 bases and J by 4 bases, with 9 bases between the two germline ends. CDR3 nucleotide sequence: TGCGCCAGCAGCTTGGGACTAGAAGCAGATACGCAGTATTTT. This sequence encodes CASSLGLEADTQYF. The full variable domain, completed using reference TRBV5-1 and TRBJ2-3, is KAGVTQTPRYLIKTRGQQVTLSCSPISGHRSVSWYQQTPGQGLQFLFEYFSETQRNKGNFPGRFSGRQFSNSRSEMNVSTLELGDSALYLCASSLGLEADTQYFGPGTRLTVL.

This clonotype was counted many times. The gene calls are TRBV20-1 and TRBJ2-1; perhaps D is TRBD1 or TRBD2 (5 bases each). The CDR3 length is 15 residues. Trimming took off 5 bases at V and 0 bases at J, with 14 bases between the two ends. CDR1 DFQATT and CDR2 SNEGSKA come from the germline V gene (reference sequence). The CDR3 is CSAVGDLSSYNEQFF. The CDR3 region has the DNA TGCAGTGCTGTAGGGGACCTTAGCTCCTACAATGAGCAGTTCTTC.

The table lists this clonotype with many counts. The chain uses TRBV2 and TRBJ2-5, with TRBD1 as a possible D gene (7 bases). The CDR3 loop spans 15 amino acids. The germline gives CDR1 SNHLY, CDR2 FYNNEI. Trimming removed 6 bases from V and 1 base from J, with 15 bases in between. CDR3 in amino acids: CASRDRLGGQETQYF. The DNA for the CDR3 is TGTGCCAGCAGGGACAGGCTGGGGGGCCAAGAGACCCAGTACTTC. The full variable domain, rest sourced from reference TRBV2 and TRBJ2-5, is EPEVTQTPSHQVTQMGQEVILRCVPISNHLYFYWYRQILGQKVEFLVSFYNNEISEKSEIFDDQFSVERPDGSNFTLKIRSTKLEDSAMYFCASRDRLGGQETQYFGPGTRLLVL.

This clonotype has at least ten counts. This sequence joins TRBV29-1 and TRBJ2-5, with 10 bases aligning to TRBD2. Germline trimming cut 8 bases from V and 4 bases from J; bases unmatched to any gene: 7. CDR3 size: 13 residues. Germline CDR1 SQVTM, CDR2 ANQGSEA. CDR3 nucleotides: TGCAGCTATTTGCCTAGCGGGAGAGAGACCCAGTACTTC. It yields the protein CSYLPSGRETQYF.

This clonotype has ten or more counts. The rearrangement uses TRBV20-1 and TRBJ2-7, with TRBD1 matching over 8 bases. Germline-derived CDR1 and CDR2 are DFQATT and SNEGSKA (reference sequence). Unmatched junction bases numbered 14, after V lost 6 bases and J lost 7 bases. CDR3 length: 14 amino acids. The CDR3 sequence: CSAHAGTGGGEQYF. DNA of the CDR3: TGCAGTGCCCATGCCGGGACAGGAGGTGGGGAGCAGTACTTC.

With regard to this clonotype: A much bigger clone sits one base away, suggesting this may be a read error. V is TRBV7-2 and J is TRBJ2-3; no reliable D call. V was trimmed by 6 bases and J by 8 bases, leaving 15 bases between them. The CDR3 contains 13 residues. The germline gives CDR1 SGHTA, CDR2 FQGNSA. The CDR3 is CASSPEQDGTQYF. In DNA form, the CDR3 reads TGTGCCAGCAGTCCCGAGCAGGACGGTACGCAGTATTTT.

This clonotype was found many times. The rearrangement uses TRBV7-8 and TRBJ2-5; TRBD2 matches at 11 bases. With 5 bases clipped from V and 4 bases from J, the junction kept 0 bases outside the gene matches. Germline values: CDR1 SGHVS, CDR2 FQNEAQ. There are 13 residues in the CDR3. CDR3 DNA: TGTGCCAGCAGCGGACTAGCGGGAGAGACCCAGTACTTC. This translates into CASSGLAGETQYF.

This clonotype has at least ten counts. The chain links TRBV6-2 or TRBV6-3 to TRBJ2-7; tentatively, D is TRBD2 (6 bases). CDR3 size: 14 residues. Trimming cost V 5 bases and J 2 bases, with 13 bases left between them. Germline V lookup: CDR1 MNHEY, CDR2 SVGEGT. This CDR3 reads CASSPGLLPYEQYF. DNA of the CDR3: TGTGCCAGCAGTCCGGGACTCCTTCCCTACGAGCAGTACTTC.

As regards this clonotype: Given a much more abundant clone one base away, this may be a read error. The V call is TRBV20-1, the J call TRBJ2-3; 10 bases are a match to TRBD2. This CDR3 is 17 amino acids long. CDR1 and CDR2 from the germline V gene are DFQATT and SNEGSKA (reference sequence). The DNA for the CDR3 is TGCAGTGCTAGACACTCCTGGGACCTAGCGGGAGCAGATACGCGGTATTTT. Its protein product is CSARHSWDLAGADTRYF.

This sequence joins TRBV3-1 and TRBJ1-2, with D uncertain. Germline lookup yields CDR1 LGHDT and CDR2 YNNKEL (reference sequence). The length of the CDR3 is 14 residues. V gave up 4 bases and J gave up 4 bases, with 13 bases separating them. This chain's CDR3 is CASSPPARVYGYTF. CDR3 in DNA: TGTGCCAGCAGCCCGCCAGCGAGAGTCTATGGCTACACCTTC.

This clonotype appeared many times. The junction and the germline gene differ at one end; a read error may be behind it. This chain links TRBV12-3 or TRBV12-4 with TRBJ2-1, with a tentative D call TRBD2 (6 bases). The CDR3 runs 15 residues. CDR3 sequence: CASSLLAARYNEQFF. The CDR3 DNA sequence: TGTGCCAGCAGTTTATTAGCGGCCCGCTACAATGAGCAGTTCTTT.

This clonotype was found a few times. A clone one base away is much larger, so this may be a read error. The chain has TRBV20-1 and TRBJ2-1; the match to TRBD2 covers 9 bases. Per germline, CDR1 DFQATT and CDR2 SNEGSKA (reference sequence). There are 15 residues in the CDR3. The CDR3 bases are TGCAGTGCCAAGAGGCGGCTAGCGGGATACAATGCGCAGTTCTTC. It yields the protein CSAKRRLAGYNAQFF.

This clonotype has at least ten counts. The chain joins TRBV24-1 to TRBJ2-1, with 8 bases identical to TRBD1. Germline assignment: CDR1 KGHDR and CDR2 SFDVKD. This CDR3 contains 14 residues. With 7 bases clipped from V and 9 bases from J, the junction kept 10 bases outside the gene matches. This CDR3 reads CATRGQELSGEQFF. The CDR3 coding sequence is TGTGCCACCAGGGGACAGGAGCTCTCGGGTGAGCAGTTCTTC.

As concerns this clonotype: This may come from a read error, since a much larger clone is one base off. This chain links TRBV2 with TRBJ1-6; maybe TRBD1 (5 bases). The V and J ends lost 5 bases and 7 bases respectively, with 15 bases between them. This CDR3 contains 15 residues. Germline V gives CDR1 SNHLY, CDR2 FYNNEI. The chain's CDR3 is CASSFSQGCNSPLHF. The CDR3 nucleotides read TGTGCCAGCAGTTTTTCCCAGGGTTGCAATTCACCCCTCCACTTT.

A single count supports this clonotype. A read error is possible here, since a much larger clone lies one base away. Given the absence of the conserved phenylalanine or tryptophan at the CDR3 end, a read error is likely. V is TRBV7-2 and J is TRBJ2-5, with TRBD1 matching over 9 bases. The ends lost 4 bases at V and 1 base at J; junction bases unmatched: 16. CDR3 length equals 19 residues. CDR1 is SGHTA and CDR2 is FQGNSA in the germline V gene. The CDR3 here is CASSSQIQGAMTSQETQYL. CDR3 coding DNA: TGTGCCAGCAGCTCCCAAATACAGGGGGCGATGACTTCCCAAGAGACCCAGTACCTC.

This clonotype showed up many times. The CDR3 sequence: CASSSPGQGIEQYF. For the CDR3, the DNA is TGTGCCAGCAGTTCCCCGGGACAGGGGATCGAGCAGTACTTC. V gene TRBV28 combines with J gene TRBJ2-7; TRBD1 agrees at 10 bases. The CDR3 runs to 14 residues. The germline V gene has CDR1 MDHEN and CDR2 SYDVKM. Trimming took 4 bases from V and 6 from J; bases not matched to a gene: 6.

This clonotype was counted ten times or more. V gene TRBV29-1 combines with J gene TRBJ2-5, with TRBD1 matching 12 bases. V dropped 3 bases and J dropped 5; count of bases not matched to a gene: 4. The CDR3 loop spans 14 amino acids. The germline CDR1 and CDR2 sequences are SQVTM and ANQGSEA. In DNA, the CDR3 is TGCAGCGTTGAGGGACAGGGGGCGATGGAGACCCAGTACTTC. This gives the protein CSVEGQGAMETQYF.

This clonotype showed up many times. V and J are TRBV5-1 and TRBJ2-5; TRBD1 matches at 11 bases. The CDR3 is made up of 15 amino acids. The V and J ends lost 6 bases and 5 bases, in that order; junction bases with no gene match: 9. Germline V gene lookup returns CDR1 SGHRS and CDR2 YFSETQ. CDR3 in amino acids: CASNRRTGGRETQYF. The CDR3 DNA follows: TGCGCCAGCAACCGGAGGACAGGGGGCCGGGAGACCCAGTACTTC.

This clonotype was found many times. The rearrangement uses TRBV7-3 and TRBJ2-3, with D possibly matching TRBD2 (5 bases). V shed 5 bases and J shed 2 bases, with 17 bases lying between them. Germline CDR1 and CDR2: SGHTA and FQGTGA. The CDR3 covers 16 residues. CDR3 sequence reads: CASSPSLSGNTDTQYF. The CDR3 region has the DNA TGTGCCAGCAGCCCGTCACTAAGCGGTAACACAGATACGCAGTATTTT.

This clonotype was detected many times. The genes are TRBV29-1 and TRBJ2-1; no reliable D call. The germline CDR1 and CDR2 sequences are SQVTM and ANQGSEA. The CDR3 consists of 11 residues. CDR3 sequence: CAIWDYNEQFF. CDR3 DNA sequence: TGCGCAATTTGGGACTACAATGAGCAGTTCTTC.

This clonotype was observed many times. V gene TRBV6-2 or TRBV6-3 combines with J gene TRBJ2-7; D possibly corresponds to TRBD2 (5 bases). CDR1 is MNHEY and CDR2 is SVGEGT in the germline V gene. Trimming cost V 2 bases and J 3 bases, with 8 bases left between them. The CDR3 contains 13 residues. This CDR3 reads CASSYAGNYEQYF. The CDR3 bases are TGTGCCAGCAGTTACGCCGGGAACTACGAGCAGTACTTC.

This clonotype was recorded a few times. The chain couples TRBV14 to TRBJ2-6, with no clear D. V lost 0 bases and J 4 bases, leaving 10 bases between the germline ends. Germline CDR1 reads SGHDN; CDR2 reads FVKESK. The CDR3 length is 16 residues. The CDR3 bases are TGTGCCAGCAGCCAAGAAAGACTGACAGGGGCCAACGTCCTGACTTTC. Encoded protein: CASSQERLTGANVLTF.

This clonotype was detected ten times or more. The rearrangement uses TRBV19 and TRBJ2-1; perhaps TRBD1 as D (6 bases). Trimming took off 7 bases at V and 5 bases at J, with 15 bases between the two ends. Germline CDR1 reads LNHDA; CDR2 reads SQIVND (reference sequence). The length of the CDR3 is 14 residues. CDR3: CASTHRDHNNEQFF. The CDR3 nucleotides are TGTGCCAGTACCCACAGGGACCACAACAATGAGCAGTTCTTC.

This clonotype has a count of ten or more. This may arise from a read error, as a much more abundant clone is one base away. The chain has TRBV29-1 and TRBJ2-1; possible D gene TRBD2, 6 bases. The CDR3 extends over 12 amino acids. Germline-derived CDR1 and CDR2 are SQVTM and ANQGSEA. DNA for the CDR3: TGCAGCGTCACGGGAGTCTACAAGGAGCAGTTCTTC. Its protein product is CSVTGVYKEQFF.